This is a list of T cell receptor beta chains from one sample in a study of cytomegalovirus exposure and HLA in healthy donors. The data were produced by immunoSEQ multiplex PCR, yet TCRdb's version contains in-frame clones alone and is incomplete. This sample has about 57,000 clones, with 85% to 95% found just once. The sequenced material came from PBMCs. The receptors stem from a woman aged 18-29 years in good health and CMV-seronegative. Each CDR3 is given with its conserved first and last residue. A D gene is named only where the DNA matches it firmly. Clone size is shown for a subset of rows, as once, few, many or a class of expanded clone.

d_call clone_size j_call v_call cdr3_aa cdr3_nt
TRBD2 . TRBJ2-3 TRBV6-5 CASSSLGRGYTDTQYF TGTGCCAGCAGTTCGCTTGGGCGGGGGTACACAGATACGCAGTATTTT
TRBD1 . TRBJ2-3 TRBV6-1 CATIQGIGTTDTQYF TGTGCCACCATACAGGGGATCGGAACGACAGATACGCAGTATTTT
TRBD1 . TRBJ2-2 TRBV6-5 CASGGTGDTGELFF TGTGCCAGCGGGGGGACAGGTGACACCGGGGAGCTGTTTTTT
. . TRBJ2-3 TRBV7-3 CASSFRTSTDTQYF TGTGCCAGCAGCTTTCGGACTAGCACAGATACGCAGTATTTT
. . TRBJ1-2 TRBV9 CASSANSGAGGYTF TGTGCCAGCAGCGCAAATTCAGGGGCTGGCGGCTACACCTTC
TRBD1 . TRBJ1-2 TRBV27 CASSSSRQGINGYTF TGTGCCAGCAGTTCATCCCGACAGGGTATTAATGGCTACACCTTC
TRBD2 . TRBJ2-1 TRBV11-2 CASSLEVAGGWNEQFF TGTGCCAGCAGCTTAGAGGTAGCGGGGGGGTGGAATGAGCAGTTCTTC
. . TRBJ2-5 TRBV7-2 CASSFQGGETQYF TGTGCCAGCAGCTTCCAGGGGGGAGAGACCCAGTACTTC
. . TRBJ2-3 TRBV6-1 CASSHLSGTDTQYF TGTGCCAGCAGTCACCTTTCGGGCACAGATACGCAGTATTTT
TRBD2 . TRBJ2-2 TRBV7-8 CASSVISGLNTGELFF TGTGCCAGCAGTGTGATTAGCGGGCTTAACACCGGGGAGCTGTTTTTT
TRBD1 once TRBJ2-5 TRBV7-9 CASSLIRDREAQYF TGTGCCAGCAGCCTAATTCGGGACAGAGAGGCCCAGTACTTC
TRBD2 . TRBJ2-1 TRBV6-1 CASSRTSGHNEQFF TGTGCCAGCAGTAGGACTAGCGGGCACAATGAGCAGTTCTTC
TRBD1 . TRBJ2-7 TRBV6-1 CASRVDRGVYEQYF TGTGCCAGCAGGGTGGACAGGGGGGTCTACGAGCAGTACTTC
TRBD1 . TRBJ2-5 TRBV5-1 CASQQGAGETQYF TGCGCCAGCCAACAGGGGGCAGGGGAGACCCAGTACTTC
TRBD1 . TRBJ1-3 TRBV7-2 CASSRTGASGNTIYF TGTGCCAGCAGCAGGACAGGGGCCTCTGGAAACACCATATATTTT
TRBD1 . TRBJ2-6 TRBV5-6 CASSLPGQEYSGANVLTF TGTGCCAGCAGCTTGCCGGGACAGGAGTACTCTGGGGCCAACGTCCTGACTTTC
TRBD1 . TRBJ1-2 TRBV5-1 CASSPDRGFYGYTF TGCGCCAGCAGCCCGGACAGGGGGTTCTATGGCTACACCTTC
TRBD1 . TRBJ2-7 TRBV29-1 CSVSLRDRSYEQYF TGCAGCGTGAGCCTCCGGGACAGAAGCTACGAGCAGTACTTC
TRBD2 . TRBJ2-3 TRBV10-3 CAISESISGGIPSTDTQYF TGTGCCATCAGTGAGTCTATAAGCGGGGGGATACCGAGCACAGATACGCAGTATTTT
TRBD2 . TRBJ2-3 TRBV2 CASSAVLAGVLNTQYF TGTGCCAGCAGCGCCGTACTAGCGGGAGTATTAAATACGCAGTATTTT
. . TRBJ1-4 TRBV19 CASSAGRGPNEKLFF TGTGCCAGTAGTGCGGGACGGGGACCAAATGAAAAACTGTTTTTT
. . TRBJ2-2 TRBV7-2 CASSQAHPGLAANTGELFF TGTGCCAGCAGCCAAGCTCACCCCGGATTAGCGGCTAACACCGGGGAGCTGTTTTTT
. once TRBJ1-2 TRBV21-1 CASSKGPYNYGYTF TGTGCCAGCAGCAAAGGCCCCTATAACTATGGCTACACCTTC
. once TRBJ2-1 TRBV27 CASSLLPGGSYNEQFF TGTGCCAGCAGTTTGCTTCCCGGAGGGAGCTACAATGAGCAGTTCTTC
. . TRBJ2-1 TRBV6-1 CASSARDLYNEQFF TGTGCCAGCAGTGCTCGAGACTTATACAATGAGCAGTTCTTC
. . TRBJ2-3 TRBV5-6 CASSRGWADTQYF TGTGCCAGCAGCAGGGGTTGGGCAGATACGCAGTATTTT
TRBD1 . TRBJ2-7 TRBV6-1 CASSEGRGPLYEQYF TGTGCCAGCAGTGAGGGAAGGGGGCCCCTTTACGAGCAGTACTTC
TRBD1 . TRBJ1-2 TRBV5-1 CASSLLPGGSGYTF TGCGCCAGCAGCTTGCTCCCAGGGGGATCGGGCTACACCTTC
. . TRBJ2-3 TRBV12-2 CASRLQGTRTDTQYF TGTGCAAGTCGGCTACAGGGAACTCGCACAGATACGCAGTATTTT
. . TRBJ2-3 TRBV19 CASRDSSTQYF TGTGCCAGTAGGGACTCAAGCACGCAGTATTTT
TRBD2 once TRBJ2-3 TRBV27 CASSDLAGVSTDTQYF TGTGCCAGCAGTGACTTGGCGGGGGTGAGCACAGATACGCAGTATTTT
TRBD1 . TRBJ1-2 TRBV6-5 CASSYQTGRYGYTF TGTGCCAGCAGTTACCAGACAGGGAGGTATGGCTACACCTTC
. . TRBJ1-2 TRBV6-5 CASSYSRQGGDGYTF TGTGCCAGCAGTTACTCGAGGCAGGGTGGGGATGGCTACACCTTC
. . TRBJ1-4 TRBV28 CASSLGGNDEKLFF TGTGCCAGCAGTTTAGGAGGGAATGATGAAAAACTGTTTTTT
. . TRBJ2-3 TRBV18 CASSPLRETDTQYF TGTGCCAGCTCACCACTCCGGGAAACAGATACGCAGTATTTT
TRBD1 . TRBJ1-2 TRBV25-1 CASSPHLGQGFYGYTF TGTGCCAGCAGCCCCCATTTGGGACAGGGATTCTATGGCTACACCTTC
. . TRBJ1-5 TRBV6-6 CASSPEGGGDQPQHF TGTGCCAGCAGTCCCGAAGGGGGGGGCGATCAGCCCCAGCATTTT
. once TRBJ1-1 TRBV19 CASSIRSARRNTEAFF TGTGCCAGTAGTATTCGGTCAGCGAGAAGGAACACTGAAGCTTTCTTT
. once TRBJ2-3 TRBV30 CAWSGNYRVSADTQYF TGTGCCTGGAGTGGGAACTACAGGGTCTCTGCAGATACGCAGTATTTT
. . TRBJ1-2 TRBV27 CASSLRGANYGYTF TGTGCCAGCAGTCTTCGCGGAGCTAACTATGGCTACACCTTC
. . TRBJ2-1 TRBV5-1 CASSLGLVANEQFF TGCGCCAGCAGCTTGGGACTAGTCGCCAATGAGCAGTTCTTC
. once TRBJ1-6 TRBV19 CASNSFSSYNSPLHF TGTGCCAGTAACAGTTTTAGCTCCTATAATTCACCCCTCCACTTT
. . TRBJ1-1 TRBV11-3 CASSLRGEEKAFF TGTGCCAGCAGCCTCCGCGGAGAGGAAAAAGCTTTCTTT
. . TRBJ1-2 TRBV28 CASSQLNRVHTF TGTGCCAGCAGTCAACTAAACAGGGTCCACACCTTC
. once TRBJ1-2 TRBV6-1 CASLRTALDGYTF TGTGCCAGCCTTAGGACAGCCCTTGATGGCTACACCTTC
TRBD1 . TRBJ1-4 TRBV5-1 CASSLGDRGVEKLFF TGCGCCAGCAGCTTGGGGGACAGGGGGGTCGAAAAACTGTTTTTT